This entry concerns a single TCR beta chain. The sample belongs to a study of blood T cell repertoires in COVID-19. Which cohort a participant joined came from the clinical history participants gave. Cohort 3 recovery required two negative PCRs, clearance, or symptom resolution. Data came from immunoSEQ multiplex PCR; TCRdb stores just in-frame clones and leaves some out. Of roughly 180,000 clones in the sample, 82% were seen once. The CDR3 loop spans 14 amino acids. Trimming cost V 4 bases and J 4 bases; bases outside gene matches: 7. CDR1 and CDR2 from the germline V gene are SGHRS and YFSETQ. The TCR comes from a man aged 55 to 69 who had recovered from COVID-19. V usage is TRBV5-1 and J usage is TRBJ1-1; 7 bases map to TRBD1. Material: PBMCs or T cells enriched from blood (not recorded which). CDR3 DNA sequence: TGCGCCAGCAGCGCAACCGCAGGGGGCACTGAAGCTTTCTTT. Amino acids: CASSATAGGTEAFF.